The 30 T cell receptor beta chains given below trace back to one sample, sequenced in a study of control samples from healthy donors and cancer patients. Produced via immunoSEQ multiplex PCR; TCRdb's table is partial and in-frame only. The table shows some 130,000 clones, with approximately 92% occurring only once. The sequencing input was blood. These receptor sequences come from a man aged 18 to 29 in good health.

The chain has TRBV5-6 and TRBJ2-1, with D unresolved. The germline V gene encodes CDR1 SGHDT and CDR2 YYEEEE. CDR3 length: 13 amino acids. The germline V and J ends were trimmed by 0 bases and 5 bases, with 6 bases remaining between them. The CDR3 bases are TGTGCCAGCAGCTTGGCCGGGCACAATGAGCAGTTCTTC. Encoded protein: CASSLAGHNEQFF.

The chain joins TRBV20-1 to TRBJ1-1; 11 bases line up with TRBD1. V gave up 3 bases and J gave up 1 base; unmatched junction bases: 10. This CDR3 contains 17 residues. The germline V gene has CDR1 DFQATT and CDR2 SNEGSKA (reference sequence). This CDR3 is CSASSGPGQGGNTEAFF. The CDR3 DNA is TGCAGTGCTAGTAGTGGACCGGGACAGGGGGGGAACACTGAAGCTTTCTTT.

The chain is built from TRBV3-1 (or the pseudogene TRBV3-2) and TRBJ1-2; D ambiguous. Germline lookup yields CDR1 LGHDT and CDR2 YNNKEL (reference sequence). The CDR3 sequence is 13 residues long. Trimming took 0 bases from V and 8 from J, leaving 10 bases between them. This CDR3 reads CASSQEGFEGYTF. CDR3 DNA sequence: TGTGCCAGCAGCCAAGAGGGGTTCGAAGGCTACACCTTC.

This chain links TRBV11-3 with TRBJ1-1, with D possibly matching TRBD1 (5 bases). Germline CDR1 SGHNT, CDR2 YENEEA. Deletions cut 1 base from V and 1 base from J, with 7 bases between. The CDR3 length is 14 residues. CDR3 nucleotides: TGTGCCAGCAGCTTAGGGGGACCGAACACTGAAGCTTTCTTT. Translating gives CASSLGGPNTEAFF.

The V gene is TRBV2, the J gene TRBJ2-7, with D possibly matching TRBD1 (6 bases). The CDR3 is 13 residues long. V lost 8 bases and J 4 bases, leaving 15 bases between the germline ends. From germline, CDR1 is SNHLY and CDR2 FYNNEI. The DNA for the CDR3 is TGTGCCAGCCAGAAAGGACAGCTATACGAGCAGTACTTC. This translates into CASQKGQLYEQYF.

This chain joins TRBV27 and TRBJ2-1; TRBD2 aligns across 7 bases. Losses at the gene ends were 2 bases for V and 2 bases for J; bases not matched to a gene: 6. CDR1 is MNHEY, CDR2 SMNVEV, per germline (reference sequence). The CDR3 covers 16 residues. CDR3 in amino acids: CASSLGAAGTYNEQFF. The CDR3 DNA sequence: TGTGCCAGCAGTTTAGGGGCAGCGGGGACCTACAATGAGCAGTTCTTC.

The chain joins TRBV9 to TRBJ2-1; D ambiguous. The CDR3 has 14 amino acids. Per germline, CDR1 SGDLS and CDR2 YYNGEE. V was cut by 0 bases and J by 8 bases, with 12 bases left in between. The CDR3 sequence: CASSVVTGGDEQFF. CDR3 bases: TGTGCCAGCAGCGTAGTAACGGGTGGTGATGAGCAGTTCTTC.

The chain employs TRBV19 and TRBJ1-5, with D possibly TRBD1 on 5 matching bases. With 4 bases removed from V and 5 bases from J, the gap between germline ends came to 9 bases. The germline CDR1 and CDR2 sequences are LNHDA and SQIVND (reference sequence). This CDR3 is 13 amino acids long. CDR3 loop: CASSTDRDQPQHF. The CDR3 DNA follows: TGTGCCAGTAGTACCGACAGAGATCAGCCCCAGCATTTT.

The gene calls are TRBV5-4 and TRBJ1-4; a weak D match, TRBD1 (6 bases). Germline values: CDR1 SGHNT, CDR2 YYREEE (reference sequence). The CDR3 extends over 14 amino acids. The V end was cut by 0 bases, the J end by 8 bases, with 11 bases between. The CDR3 loop reads CASSLEGDREKLFF. The CDR3 nucleotides read TGTGCCAGCAGCTTGGAGGGGGATCGGGAAAAACTGTTTTTT.

The chain links TRBV6-5 to TRBJ2-2, with TRBD2 as a possible D gene (5 bases). Deletions cut 6 bases from V and 7 bases from J, with 12 bases between. Germline CDR1 reads MNHEY; CDR2 reads SVGAGI. The CDR3 is 13 amino acids. The CDR3 protein is CASSAKEVGELFF. Here the CDR3 DNA reads TGTGCCAGCAGCGCAAAGGAGGTCGGGGAGCTGTTTTTT.

The chain carries TRBV6-5 and TRBJ1-2; maybe TRBD1 (6 bases). CDR1 and CDR2 (germline): MNHEY, SVGAGI. V shed 5 bases and J shed 4 bases, with 8 bases lying between them. The CDR3 contains 12 residues. As DNA, the CDR3 is TGTGCCAGCAGTCCAGGGGCCTATGGCTACACCTTC. Amino acids: CASSPGAYGYTF.

The genes are TRBV9 and TRBJ1-1; D gene unclear. Per germline, CDR1 SGDLS and CDR2 YYNGEE. The CDR3 spans 12 residues. V shed 4 bases and J shed 3 bases, with 7 bases lying between them. Here the CDR3 DNA reads TGTGCCAGCAGCCCGTCGGACACTGAAGCTTTCTTT. Its protein product is CASSPSDTEAFF.

V gene TRBV19 combines with J gene TRBJ2-3; weak D call: TRBD2 (6 bases). V was shortened by 2 bases and J by 2 bases, with 11 bases between the two germline ends. This CDR3 spans 15 amino acids. CDR1 and CDR2 (germline): LNHDA, SQIVND (reference sequence). Here the CDR3 DNA reads TGTGCCAGTAGTATAAATGGGAGGCCCACAGATACGCAGTATTTT. This codes for CASSINGRPTDTQYF. Supplemented by reference TRBV19 and TRBJ2-3, the full variable domain reads DGGITQSPKYLFRKEGQNVTLSCEQNLNHDAMYWYRQDPGQGLRLIYYSQIVNDFQKGDIAEGYSVSREKKESFPLTVTSAQKNPTAFYLCASSINGRPTDTQYFGPGTRLTVL.

The V gene is TRBV19, the J gene TRBJ2-3; no clear D gene. Germline V CDR1 and CDR2: LNHDA, SQIVND (reference sequence). The CDR3 extends over 14 amino acids. V lost 7 bases, J lost 4 bases, and 15 bases lay in between. The CDR3 protein is CASTFWGSPDTQYF. The CDR3 DNA reads TGTGCCAGTACCTTCTGGGGTAGCCCAGATACGCAGTATTTT.

The CDR3 DNA reads as TGCGCCAGCAGAAAAGGGAACGAAGCCTACACCTTC. As protein: CASRKGNEAYTF. V gene TRBV5-1 combines with J gene TRBJ1-2; D unresolved. The V end was cut by 5 bases, the J end by 10 bases, with 15 bases between. Germline V lookup: CDR1 SGHRS, CDR2 YFSETQ. The CDR3 length is 12 residues. Using reference TRBV5-1 and TRBJ1-2 for the parts outside the CDR3, the full variable domain is KAGVTQTPRYLIKTRGQQVTLSCSPISGHRSVSWYQQTPGQGLQFLFEYFSETQRNKGNFPGRFSGRQFSNSRSEMNVSTLELGDSALYLCASRKGNEAYTFGSGTRLTVV.

The chain joins TRBV5-1 to TRBJ1-4, with D maybe TRBD1 (5 bases). V gave up 3 bases and J gave up 12 bases, with 18 bases separating them. Germline CDR1 is SGHRS and CDR2 is YFSETQ. CDR3 length equals 14 residues. The CDR3 nucleotides read TGCGCCAGCAGCTCCACCGGGGCTAGAGAGGAACTGTTTTTT. This gives the protein CASSSTGAREELFF. The entire variable domain, with the rest obtained from reference TRBV5-1 and TRBJ1-4, is as follows: KAGVTQTPRYLIKTRGQQVTLSCSPISGHRSVSWYQQTPGQGLQFLFEYFSETQRNKGNFPGRFSGRQFSNSRSEMNVSTLELGDSALYLCASSSTGAREELFFGSGTQLSVL.

The chain carries TRBV12-3 or TRBV12-4 and TRBJ1-2; D is perhaps TRBD1 (6 bases). This CDR3 is built from 13 residues. V was pared by 2 bases and J by 8 bases, with 12 bases between. For the CDR3, the DNA is TGTGCCAGCAGTTTAAGGAACAGGGAAGGCTACACCTTC. Encoded protein: CASSLRNREGYTF.

The V call is TRBV1, the J call TRBJ1-2. TRBV1 is a recognized pseudogene. The CDR3 is 16 amino acids. This CDR3 is CTSSQDLCPRDYGYTF. In DNA form, the CDR3 reads TGCACCAGCAGCCAAGATCTTTGCCCAAGGGACTATGGCTACACCTTC.

The chain carries TRBV20-1 and TRBJ2-4; TRBD1 agrees at 8 bases. Germline lookup yields CDR1 DFQATT and CDR2 SNEGSKA (reference sequence). V shed 3 bases, J shed 4 bases, and the junction held 5 bases outside the gene matches. The CDR3 covers 14 residues. The CDR3 protein is CSASETGVKNIQYF. The CDR3 DNA is TGCAGTGCTAGTGAGACAGGGGTGAAAAACATTCAGTACTTC.

The chain recombines TRBV18 with TRBJ1-5; D is uncertain. This CDR3 spans 12 amino acids. The germline CDR1 and CDR2 sequences are KGHSH and LQKENI. The V gene lost 2 bases and the J gene lost 7 bases, with 6 bases spanning the gap. In DNA, the CDR3 is TGTGCCAGCTCACCAGTCGGGCAGCCCCAGCATTTT. This gives the protein CASSPVGQPQHF.

The gene calls are TRBV25-1 and TRBJ2-4, with D perhaps TRBD2 (6 bases). V lost 2 bases and J lost 9, with 14 bases in between. CDR1 is MGHDK, CDR2 SYGVNS, per germline. This CDR3 contains 14 residues. The CDR3 loop reads CASSEAGGGGIQYF. The CDR3 nucleotides read TGTGCCAGCAGTGAAGCCGGGGGTGGGGGCATTCAGTACTTC.

This rearrangement joins TRBV3-1 (or the pseudogene TRBV3-2) to TRBJ1-6; 7 nucleotides align to TRBD1. The V gene's germline CDR1 is LGHDT and CDR2 YNNKEL (reference sequence). Unmatched junction bases numbered 7, after V lost 6 bases and J lost 5 bases. The CDR3 length is 15 residues. CDR3 in DNA: TGTGCCAGCAGTCAGCAACAGGGGAATAATTCACCCCTCCACTTT. It translates to CASSQQQGNNSPLHF.

The chain carries TRBV12-5 and TRBJ2-7, with D maybe TRBD2 (5 bases). The CDR3 has 16 amino acids. In germline, CDR1 is LGHNT, CDR2 FRNRAP. V shed 7 bases and J shed 6 bases, with 25 bases lying between them. Here the CDR3 reads CASARERAPSTAEQYF. The CDR3 nucleotides are TGTGCTAGTGCCCGCGAGAGGGCCCCATCCACCGCCGAGCAGTACTTC.

V is TRBV12-5 and J is TRBJ2-3; TRBD2 matches at 9 bases. CDR3 length: 18 amino acids. From germline, CDR1 is LGHNT and CDR2 FRNRAP. V lost 5 bases to trimming and J lost 5 bases; unmatched junction nucleotides: 17. This CDR3 is CASGPIRPLAGQRDTQYF. DNA for the CDR3: TGTGCTAGTGGTCCTATACGTCCGCTAGCGGGGCAGAGAGATACGCAGTATTTT.

The genes are TRBV10-3 and TRBJ2-2, with 7 bases identical to TRBD2. Germline V gene lookup returns CDR1 ENHRY and CDR2 SYGVKD. J lost 4 bases, V lost 1 base, and 3 bases had no gene match. The length of the CDR3 is 15 residues. CDR3 bases: TGTGCCATCAGTGAGTGGGGAGGGTCCACCGGGGAGCTGTTTTTT. It specifies CAISEWGGSTGELFF.

The chain carries TRBV2 and TRBJ1-2, with unresolved D. Germline CDR1 reads SNHLY; CDR2 reads FYNNEI. V was cut by 2 bases and J by 3 bases, with 7 bases left in between. This CDR3 region has 13 residues. CDR3 residues: CASSEKGYYGYTF. The CDR3, as DNA: TGTGCCAGCAGTGAAAAGGGATACTATGGCTACACCTTC.

V is TRBV2 and J is TRBJ1-1; D gene uncertain. The V end lost 8 bases, the J end lost 4 bases, and 14 bases lay between the germline ends. Germline loops: CDR1 SNHLY, CDR2 FYNNEI. The CDR3 is 13 amino acids. CDR3 sequence (DNA): TGTGCCAGCCAGAGCATTTGGGGCACTGAAGCTTTCTTT. It translates to CASQSIWGTEAFF.

The V gene is TRBV6-5, the J gene TRBJ1-6; D call uncertain. The CDR3 length is 13 residues. The V and J ends lost 6 bases and 9 bases respectively, with 12 bases between them. Germline CDR1 reads MNHEY; CDR2 reads SVGAGI. The CDR3 DNA reads as TGTGCCAGCAGCTGGGGTTTAGGTTCACCCCTCCACTTT. Protein product: CASSWGLGSPLHF.

The rearrangement joins TRBV9 to TRBJ2-7; perhaps TRBD2 as D (5 bases). With 0 bases removed from V and 2 bases from J, the gap between germline ends came to 12 bases. The CDR3 is 15 amino acids. Per germline, CDR1 SGDLS and CDR2 YYNGEE. The CDR3 nucleotides read TGTGCCAGCAGCGTAGGGACGGGATCAACCTACGAGCAGTACTTC. This gives the protein CASSVGTGSTYEQYF. Full variable domain (missing parts from reference TRBV9 and TRBJ2-7): DSGVTQTPKHLITATGQRVTLRCSPRSGDLSVYWYQQSLDQGLQFLIQYYNGEERAKGNILERFSAQQFPDLHSELNLSSLELGDSALYFCASSVGTGSTYEQYFGPGTRLTVT.

The V call is TRBV6-5, the J call TRBJ2-7; TRBD1 aligns across 8 bases. With V trimmed by 9 bases and J by 3 bases, 7 bases remained unmatched. The CDR3 has 13 amino acids. CDR1 MNHEY and CDR2 SVGAGI come from the germline V gene. The CDR3 loop reads CASRTGKGYEQYF. The CDR3 nucleotides read TGTGCCAGTAGGACAGGGAAAGGCTACGAGCAGTACTTC.